The rows below give T cell receptor beta chains drawn from one sample of a study of beta chain features in type 1 diabetes. TCRdb's copy holds only in-frame clones and misses some; the assay was immunoSEQ multiplex PCR. The sample consists of about 260,000 clones, approximately 70% of them appearing once. The sample comprised naive CD4+ T cells from blood. The receptor set was obtained from a man aged 30 to 39 in good health. CDR3s include the opening cysteine and the closing phenylalanine or tryptophan. D genes are given only for firm matches. Size is omitted from some rows. Given values are once, few, many or a class for expanded clones.

CDR3 length	V gene	clone size	D gene	J gene	CDR3 DNA	CDR3 protein
8	TRBV14	.	.	TRBJ1-4	TGTGCCAGCAGCCAAAATTTTTTT	CASSQNFF
12	TRBV19	.	.	TRBJ1-2	TGTGCCAGTAAGGGACGGCCGCATGGCTACACCTTC	CASKGRPHGYTF
14	TRBV29-1	.	.	TRBJ2-3	TGCAGCGTTGCTCCGGGAACAGGGAAAGATACGCAGTATTTT	CSVAPGTGKDTQYF
16	TRBV5-1	.	.	TRBJ2-4	TGCGCCAGCAGCCTTGACGGGATTTTAGCCAAAAACATTCAGTACTTC	CASSLDGILAKNIQYF
17	TRBV5-4	.	TRBD2	TRBJ2-5	TGTGCCAGCAGCACGAGCCCGCTAGCGGGGAATGAAGAGACCCAGTACTTC	CASSTSPLAGNEETQYF
15	TRBV25-1	.	TRBD2	TRBJ2-5	TGTGCCAGCAGTGAGGGGACTAGCGGGAGAGAGACCCAGTACTTC	CASSEGTSGRETQYF
15	TRBV30	.	.	TRBJ2-2	TGTGCCTGGAGTGTCCGTGGGTACATGACCGGGGAGCTGTTTTTT	CAWSVRGYMTGELFF
14	TRBV30	.	.	TRBJ1-3	TGTGCCTGGAGGGCCGGACAAACTCTAAACACCATATATTTT	CAWRAGQTLNTIYF
13	TRBV4-2	.	.	TRBJ2-1	TGTGCCAGCAGCCACGGACTTTACAATGAGCAGTTCTTC	CASSHGLYNEQFF
14	TRBV14	.	.	TRBJ2-3	TGTGCCAGCAGGGGGTCGTACACCCTAGATACGCAGTATTTT	CASRGSYTLDTQYF
12	TRBV10-3	.	.	TRBJ2-4	TGTGCCACCGGGACAGCCAAAAACATTCAGTACTTC	CATGTAKNIQYF
13	TRBV29-1	.	TRBD1	TRBJ2-7	TGCAGCGTTGCGGGACAGGGAACCTACGAGCAGTACTTC	CSVAGQGTYEQYF
13	TRBV27	few	.	TRBJ1-3	TGTGCCAGCAGAGGATTATCTGGAAACACCATATATTTT	CASRGLSGNTIYF
15	TRBV7-2	.	TRBD1	TRBJ2-3	TGTGCCAGCAGCACCGGGACAGGGGGTTCAGATACGCAGTATTTT	CASSTGTGGSDTQYF
15	TRBV30	few	TRBD2	TRBJ2-5	TGTGCCTGGACCCAGGGACTAGCAGGCGGTGAGACCCAGTACTTC	CAWTQGLAGGETQYF
13	TRBV29-1	.	.	TRBJ2-5	TGCAGCGTTGAGCTCAGGCAGAGACCCATTAAGTACTTC	CSVELRQRPIKYF
16	TRBV7-9	.	TRBD1	TRBJ1-5	TGTGCCAGCAGCCAAAACAGGGGTGTCCGCAATCAGCCCCAGCATTTT	CASSQNRGVRNQPQHF
13	TRBV30	.	.	TRBJ2-2	TGTGCCAGTAGGACACGGGGGATCGGGGAGCTGTTTTTT	CASRTRGIGELFF
12	TRBV28	once	TRBD2	TRBJ2-7	TGTGCCAGCAATGAGAGGGAGGGCGAGCAGTACTTC	CASNEREGEQYF
13	TRBV4-1	.	.	TRBJ2-1	TGCGCCAGCAGCCAAGTCCTCGGGAATGAGCAGTTCTTC	CASSQVLGNEQFF
15	TRBV7-2	.	TRBD2	TRBJ2-1	TGTGCCAGCAGCTTGACGGGGAGGGCTGACAATGAGCAGTTCTTC	CASSLTGRADNEQFF
14	TRBV29-1	few	.	TRBJ2-3	TGCAGCGTTGAATTGACTTTCTCCACAGATACGCAGTATTTT	CSVELTFSTDTQYF
14	TRBV11-2	.	.	TRBJ2-1	TGTGCCAGCAGCTCTCCCCGGGGCCACAATGAGCAGTTCTTC	CASSSPRGHNEQFF
16	TRBV7-9	.	.	TRBJ2-2	TGTGCCAGCAGCTTAGTACAGATAAGGAACACCGGGGAGCTGTTTTTT	CASSLVQIRNTGELFF
14	TRBV4-3	.	.	TRBJ1-2	TGCGCCAGCAGCCAAGGCACCTGGGGATATGGCTACACCTTC	CASSQGTWGYGYTF
18	TRBV15	.	TRBD2	TRBJ2-3	TGTGCCACCAGCAGAGATCATGGCAAGCGGGGGTTCACAGATACGCAGTATTTT	CATSRDHGKRGFTDTQYF
17	TRBV9	.	TRBD2	TRBJ2-1	TGTGCCAGCAGCGTAGTCCGGACTAGCCCTAACGCCAATGAGCAGTTCTTC	CASSVVRTSPNANEQFF
15	TRBV29-1	.	TRBD1	TRBJ2-2	TGCAGCGTTGAAGGTGGACAGGGGGCATACGGGGAGCTGTTTTTT	CSVEGGQGAYGELFF
13	TRBV30	.	.	TRBJ2-5	TGTGCCTGGAAGGGGGGGCCGCGAGAGACCCAGTACTTC	CAWKGGPRETQYF
16	TRBV10-3	.	.	TRBJ2-1	TGTGCCATCAGTCCCCGAGCGGATTCCTCCTACAATGAGCAGTTCTTC	CAISPRADSSYNEQFF
14	TRBV30	once	TRBD1	TRBJ2-2	TGTGCCTGGAACGGACAGGGGTACACCGGGGAGCTGTTTTTT	CAWNGQGYTGELFF
16	TRBV4-1	.	.	TRBJ2-7	TGCGCCAGCAGCCAAGGTAGGGCGAGGGGTTCCTACGAGCAGTACTTC	CASSQGRARGSYEQYF
14	TRBV29-1	few	.	TRBJ1-1	TGCAGCGTTGAAGAAGGCTACCGTGACACTGAAGCTTTCTTT	CSVEEGYRDTEAFF
15	TRBV27	.	.	TRBJ2-2	TGTGCCAGCAGACCCAGGGTATCCGGGACCGGGGAGCTGTTTTTT	CASRPRVSGTGELFF
12	TRBV29-1	.	.	TRBJ2-6	TGCAGCGTTGATCCGACCGGAACCTCCCTGACTTTC	CSVDPTGTSLTF
15	TRBV5-1	.	.	TRBJ2-7	TGCGCCAGCAGCTTGGCCTCGGCGGGGCTACGCGAGCAGTACTTC	CASSLASAGLREQYF